This T cell receptor (beta chain) is drawn from a study of blood T cell repertoires in COVID-19. This CDR3 has 15 residues. With 4 bases clipped from V and 4 bases from J, the junction kept 6 bases outside the gene matches. CDR1 LGHNA and CDR2 YNFKEQ come from the germline V gene. This clone was detected only once. Assay used: immunoSEQ multiplex PCR; TCRdb lists only in-frame clones, some missing. Seen here are 140,000 or so clones, 65% to 80% observed once, and the top ten hold 4.2%. The chain joins TRBV4-2 to TRBJ2-7; 11 bases line up with TRBD2. This clonotype originated in a man between 60 and 75 years old with acute or convalescent COVID-19. The sample taken for sequencing was peripheral blood. For the CDR3, the DNA is TGTGCCAGCAGCCCTTGGGGACTAGCGGCTTACGAGCAGTACTTC. This sequence encodes CASSPWGLAAYEQYF.